The source of this T cell receptor (beta chain) is a study of PD-L1 blockade in urothelial cancer. Germline V gene data show CDR1 as MGHDK and CDR2 as SYGVNS. The CDR3 length is 17 residues. V shed 6 bases, J shed 2 bases, and the junction held 7 bases outside the gene matches. Sequenced by immunoSEQ multiplex PCR; TCRdb stores in-frame clones only, minus some. The table includes 30,000 to 40,000 clones, around four fifths detected once. Time point given: pretreatment peripheral blood. Urothelial carcinoma, locally advanced or metastatic, affected the patients. The sequence came from an elderly man with urothelial cancer. The sample in question was PBMCs, obtained around atezolizumab (anti-PD-L1) treatment. The rearrangement links TRBV25-1 to TRBJ2-1; 13 bases are shared with TRBD2. The CDR3 loop is CASRRTSGSRTYNEQFF. For the CDR3, the DNA is TGTGCCAGCAGAAGGACTAGCGGGAGTAGGACCTACAATGAGCAGTTCTTC.